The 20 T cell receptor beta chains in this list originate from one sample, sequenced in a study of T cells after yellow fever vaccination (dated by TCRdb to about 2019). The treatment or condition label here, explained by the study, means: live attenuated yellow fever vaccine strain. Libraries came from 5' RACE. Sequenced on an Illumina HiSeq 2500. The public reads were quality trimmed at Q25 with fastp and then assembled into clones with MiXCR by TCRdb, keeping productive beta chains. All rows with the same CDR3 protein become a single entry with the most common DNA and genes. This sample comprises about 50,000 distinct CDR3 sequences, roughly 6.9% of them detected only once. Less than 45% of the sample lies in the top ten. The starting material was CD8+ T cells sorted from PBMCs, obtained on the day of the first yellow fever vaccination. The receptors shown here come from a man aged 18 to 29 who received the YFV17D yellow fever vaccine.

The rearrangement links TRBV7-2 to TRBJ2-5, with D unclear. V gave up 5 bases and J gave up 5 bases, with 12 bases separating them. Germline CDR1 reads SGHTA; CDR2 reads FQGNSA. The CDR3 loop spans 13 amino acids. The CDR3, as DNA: TGTGCCAGCAGCCGACCCCCCTTGGAGACCCAGTACTTC. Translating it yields CASSRPPLETQYF.

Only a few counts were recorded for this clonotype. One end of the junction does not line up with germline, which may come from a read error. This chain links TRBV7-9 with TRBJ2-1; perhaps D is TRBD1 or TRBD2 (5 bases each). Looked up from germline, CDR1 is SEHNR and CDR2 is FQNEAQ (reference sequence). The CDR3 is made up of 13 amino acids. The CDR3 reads CASSSPDPRGRLF. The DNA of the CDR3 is TGTGCCAGCAGCTCCCCGGACCCGAGGGGCCGGCTCTTC.

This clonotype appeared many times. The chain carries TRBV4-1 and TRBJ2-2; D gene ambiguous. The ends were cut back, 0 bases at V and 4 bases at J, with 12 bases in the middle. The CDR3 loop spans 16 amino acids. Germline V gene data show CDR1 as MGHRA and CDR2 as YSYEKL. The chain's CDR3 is CASSQDKGSGTGELFF. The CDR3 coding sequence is TGCGCCAGCAGCCAAGATAAAGGGTCGGGCACCGGGGAGCTGTTTTTT.

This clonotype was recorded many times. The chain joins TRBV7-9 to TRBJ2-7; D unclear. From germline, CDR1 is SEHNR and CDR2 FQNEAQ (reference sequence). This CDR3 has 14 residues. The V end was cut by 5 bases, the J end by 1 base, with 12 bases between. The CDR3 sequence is CASSRPDDSYEQYF. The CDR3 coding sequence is TGTGCCAGCAGCCGCCCCGACGATTCCTACGAGCAGTACTTC.

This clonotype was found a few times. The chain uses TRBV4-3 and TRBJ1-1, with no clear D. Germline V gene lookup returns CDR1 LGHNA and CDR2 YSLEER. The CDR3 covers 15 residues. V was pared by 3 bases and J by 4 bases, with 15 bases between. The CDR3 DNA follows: TGCGCCAGCAGCCACCTGTCCGACTTTGGCACTGAAGCTTTCTTT. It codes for CASSHLSDFGTEAFF.

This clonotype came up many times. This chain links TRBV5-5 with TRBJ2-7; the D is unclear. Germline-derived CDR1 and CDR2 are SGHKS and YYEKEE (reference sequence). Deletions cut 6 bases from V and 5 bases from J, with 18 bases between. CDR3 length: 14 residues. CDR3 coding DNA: TGTGCCAGCACCCTAGGACCCTCTAGGGACGAGCAGTACTTC. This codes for CASTLGPSRDEQYF.

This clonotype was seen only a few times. The CDR3 coding sequence is TGCAGCGCCCAACGGGGGGCGAGGGCGAACACTGAAGCTTTCTTT. This codes for CSAQRGARANTEAFF. This chain joins TRBV29-1 and TRBJ1-1; weak D call: TRBD1 (6 bases). Germline values: CDR1 SQVTM, CDR2 ANQGSEA. V lost 7 bases and J lost 1, with 19 bases in between. The CDR3 contains 15 residues.

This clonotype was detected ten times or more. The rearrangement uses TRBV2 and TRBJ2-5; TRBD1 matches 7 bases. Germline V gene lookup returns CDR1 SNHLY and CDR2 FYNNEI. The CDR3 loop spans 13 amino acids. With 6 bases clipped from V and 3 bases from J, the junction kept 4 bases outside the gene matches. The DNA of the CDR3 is TGTGCCAGCAGGGACAGGAGAAAAGAGACCCAGTACTTC. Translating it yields CASRDRRKETQYF.

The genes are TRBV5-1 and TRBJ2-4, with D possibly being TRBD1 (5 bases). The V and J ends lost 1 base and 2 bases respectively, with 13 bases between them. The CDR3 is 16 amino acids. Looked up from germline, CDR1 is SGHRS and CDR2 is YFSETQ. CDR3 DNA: TGCGCCAGCAGCTTGTTGCCAGGGTCGTCCAAAAACATTCAGTACTTC. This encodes CASSLLPGSSKNIQYF.

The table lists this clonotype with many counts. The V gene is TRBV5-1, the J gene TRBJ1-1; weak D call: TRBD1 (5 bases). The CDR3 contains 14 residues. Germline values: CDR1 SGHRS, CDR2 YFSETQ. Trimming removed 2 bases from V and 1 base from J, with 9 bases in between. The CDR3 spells CASSFQGPNTEAFF. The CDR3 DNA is TGCGCCAGCAGCTTCCAGGGACCGAACACTGAAGCTTTCTTT.

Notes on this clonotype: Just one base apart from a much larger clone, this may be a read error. The CDR3 DNA is TGTGCCAGCAGCCTCCCAAAAGGCACCAACTCTGGAAACACCATATATTTT. Its translation: CASSLPKGTNSGNTIYF. J is TRBJ1-3 and V is TRBV21-1. TRBV21-1 is tagged as a pseudogene. The CDR3 spans 17 residues.

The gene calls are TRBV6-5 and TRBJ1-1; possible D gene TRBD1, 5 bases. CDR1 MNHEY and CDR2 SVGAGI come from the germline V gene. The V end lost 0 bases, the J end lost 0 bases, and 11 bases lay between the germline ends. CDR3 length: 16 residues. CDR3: CASSYSGGSMNTEAFF. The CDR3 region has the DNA TGTGCCAGCAGTTACTCTGGGGGAAGTATGAACACTGAAGCTTTCTTT.

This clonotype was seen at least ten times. DNA of the CDR3: TGCAGTGCCCCCGACAGGGACCTCGAGCAGTACTTC. Amino acid sequence: CSAPDRDLEQYF. The chain recombines TRBV20-1 with TRBJ2-7; 7 nucleotides line up with TRBD1. The V gene's germline CDR1 is DFQATT and CDR2 SNEGSKA (reference sequence). This CDR3 has 12 residues. J was trimmed by 6 bases and V by 6 bases; bases with no gene match: 8.

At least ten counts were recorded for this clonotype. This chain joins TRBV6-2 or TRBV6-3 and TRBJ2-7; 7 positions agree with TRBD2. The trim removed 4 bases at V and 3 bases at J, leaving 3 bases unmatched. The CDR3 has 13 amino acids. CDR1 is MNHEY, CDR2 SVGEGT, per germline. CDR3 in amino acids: CASSFSSGYEQYV. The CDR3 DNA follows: TGTGCCAGCAGTTTCTCTAGCGGCTACGAGCAGTACGTC.

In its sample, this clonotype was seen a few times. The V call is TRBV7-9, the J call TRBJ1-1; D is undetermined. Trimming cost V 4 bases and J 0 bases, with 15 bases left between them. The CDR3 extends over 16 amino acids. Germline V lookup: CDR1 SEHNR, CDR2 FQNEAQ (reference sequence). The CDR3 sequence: CASSSSQTLMNTEAFF. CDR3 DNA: TGTGCCAGCAGCTCGTCGCAGACCTTAATGAACACTGAAGCTTTCTTT.

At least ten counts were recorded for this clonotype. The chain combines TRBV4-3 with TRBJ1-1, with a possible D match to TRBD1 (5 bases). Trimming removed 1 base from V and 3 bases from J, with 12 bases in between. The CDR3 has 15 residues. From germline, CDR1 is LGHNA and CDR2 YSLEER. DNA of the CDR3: TGCGCCAGCAGCCAAGCTCGGGACTCCTACACTGAAGCTTTCTTT. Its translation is CASSQARDSYTEAFF.

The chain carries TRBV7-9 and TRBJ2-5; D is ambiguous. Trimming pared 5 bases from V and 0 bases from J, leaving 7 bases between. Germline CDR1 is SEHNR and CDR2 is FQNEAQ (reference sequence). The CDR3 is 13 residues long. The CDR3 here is CASSPEYQETQYF. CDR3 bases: TGTGCCAGCAGCCCGGAGTACCAAGAGACCCAGTACTTC.

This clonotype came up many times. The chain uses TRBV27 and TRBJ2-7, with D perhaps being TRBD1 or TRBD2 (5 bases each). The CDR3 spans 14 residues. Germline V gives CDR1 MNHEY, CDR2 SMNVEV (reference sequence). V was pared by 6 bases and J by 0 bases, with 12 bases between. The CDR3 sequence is CASRAGTSSYEQYF. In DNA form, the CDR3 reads TGTGCCAGCAGGGCAGGGACCAGCTCCTACGAGCAGTACTTC.

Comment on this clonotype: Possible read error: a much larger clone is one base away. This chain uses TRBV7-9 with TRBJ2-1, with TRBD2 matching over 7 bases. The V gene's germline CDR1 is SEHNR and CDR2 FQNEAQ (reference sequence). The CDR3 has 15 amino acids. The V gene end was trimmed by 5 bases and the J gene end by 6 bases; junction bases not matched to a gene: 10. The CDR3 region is CASSLRDGGSNEQFF. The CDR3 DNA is TGTGCCAGCAGCCTCCGGGACGGGGGGTCCAATGAGCAGTTCTTC.

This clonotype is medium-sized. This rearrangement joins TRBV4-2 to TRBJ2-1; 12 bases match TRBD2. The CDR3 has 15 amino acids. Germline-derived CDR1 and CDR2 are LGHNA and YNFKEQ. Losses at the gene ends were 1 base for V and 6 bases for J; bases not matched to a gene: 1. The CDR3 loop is CASSQASGGANEQFF. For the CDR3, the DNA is TGTGCCAGCAGCCAAGCTAGCGGGGGGGCCAATGAGCAGTTCTTC.